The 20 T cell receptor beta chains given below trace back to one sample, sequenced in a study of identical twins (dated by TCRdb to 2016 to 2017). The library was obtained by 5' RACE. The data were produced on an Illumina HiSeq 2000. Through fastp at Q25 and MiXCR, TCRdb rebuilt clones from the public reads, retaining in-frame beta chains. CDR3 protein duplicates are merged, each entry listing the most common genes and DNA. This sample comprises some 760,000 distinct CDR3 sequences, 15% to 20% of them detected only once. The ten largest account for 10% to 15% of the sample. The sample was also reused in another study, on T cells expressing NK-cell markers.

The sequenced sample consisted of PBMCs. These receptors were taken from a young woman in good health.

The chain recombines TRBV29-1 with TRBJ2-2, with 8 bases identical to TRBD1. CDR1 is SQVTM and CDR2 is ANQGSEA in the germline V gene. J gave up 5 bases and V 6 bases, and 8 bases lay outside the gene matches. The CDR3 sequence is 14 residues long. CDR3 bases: TGCAGCGTCGAGGACAGGGAAAGGACCGGGGAGCTGTTTTTT. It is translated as CSVEDRERTGELFF.

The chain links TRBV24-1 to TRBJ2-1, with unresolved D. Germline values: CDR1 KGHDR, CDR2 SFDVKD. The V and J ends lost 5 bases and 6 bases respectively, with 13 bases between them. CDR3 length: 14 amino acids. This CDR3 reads CATSGAGWANEQFF. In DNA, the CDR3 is TGTGCCACCAGTGGGGCTGGCTGGGCCAATGAGCAGTTCTTC.

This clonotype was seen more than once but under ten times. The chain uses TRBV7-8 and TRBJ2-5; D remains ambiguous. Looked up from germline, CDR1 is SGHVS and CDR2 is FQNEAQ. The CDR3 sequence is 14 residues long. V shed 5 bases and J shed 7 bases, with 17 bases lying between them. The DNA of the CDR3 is TGTGCCAGCAGCCATTCCCTTGCGGTCGGGACCCAGTACTTC. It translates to CASSHSLAVGTQYF.

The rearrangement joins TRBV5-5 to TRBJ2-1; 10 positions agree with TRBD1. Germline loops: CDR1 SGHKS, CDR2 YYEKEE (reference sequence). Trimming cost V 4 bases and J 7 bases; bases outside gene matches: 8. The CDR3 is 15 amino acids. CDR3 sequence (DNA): TGTGCCAGCAGCGCCCCGGGACAGGGGTGGAATGAGCAGTTCTTC. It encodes CASSAPGQGWNEQFF.

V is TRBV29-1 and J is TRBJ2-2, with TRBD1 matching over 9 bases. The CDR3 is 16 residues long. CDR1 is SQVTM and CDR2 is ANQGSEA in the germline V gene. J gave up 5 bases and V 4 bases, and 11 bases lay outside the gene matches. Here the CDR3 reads CSVGGPGQGETGELFF. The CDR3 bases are TGCAGCGTTGGAGGGCCGGGACAGGGAGAAACCGGGGAGCTGTTTTTT.

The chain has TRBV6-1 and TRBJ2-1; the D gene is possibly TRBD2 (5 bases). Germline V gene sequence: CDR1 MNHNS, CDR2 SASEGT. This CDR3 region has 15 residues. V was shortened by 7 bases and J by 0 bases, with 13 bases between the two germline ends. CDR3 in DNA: TGTGCCAGCACCCTACTAGGTGGCTCCTACAATGAGCAGTTCTTC. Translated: CASTLLGGSYNEQFF.

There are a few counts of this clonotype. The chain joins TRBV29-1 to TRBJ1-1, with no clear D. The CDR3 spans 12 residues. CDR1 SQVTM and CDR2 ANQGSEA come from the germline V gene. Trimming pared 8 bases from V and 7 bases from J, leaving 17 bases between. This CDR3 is CSSAWARGEAFF. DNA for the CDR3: TGCAGCTCCGCCTGGGCGCGGGGTGAAGCTTTCTTT.

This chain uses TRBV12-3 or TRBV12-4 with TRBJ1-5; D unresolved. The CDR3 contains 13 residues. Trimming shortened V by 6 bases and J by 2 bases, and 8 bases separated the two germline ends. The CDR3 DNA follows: TGTGCCAGCAGGGGAAGGGGCAATCAGCCCCAGCATTTT. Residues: CASRGRGNQPQHF.

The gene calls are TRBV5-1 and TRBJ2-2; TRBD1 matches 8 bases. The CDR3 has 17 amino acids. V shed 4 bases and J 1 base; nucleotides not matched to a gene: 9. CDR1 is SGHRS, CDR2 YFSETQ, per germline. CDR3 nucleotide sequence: TGCGCCAGCAGCCCACTCGGCGGGACAGGGAACACCGGGGAGCTGTTTTTT. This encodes CASSPLGGTGNTGELFF.

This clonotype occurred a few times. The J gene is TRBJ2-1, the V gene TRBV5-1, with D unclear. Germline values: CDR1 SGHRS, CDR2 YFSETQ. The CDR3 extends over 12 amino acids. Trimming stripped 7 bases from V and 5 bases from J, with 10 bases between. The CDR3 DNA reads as TGCGCCAGCGGCGAAACAGACAATGAGCAGTTCTTC. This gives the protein CASGETDNEQFF.

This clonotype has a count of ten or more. CDR3 bases: TGTGCCAGCAGTTTCTCCGAAAGTGCCTACGAGCAGTACTTC. It encodes CASSFSESAYEQYF. The chain is built from TRBV27 and TRBJ2-7; D not resolved. Trimming left V 3 bases short and J 2 bases short, with 11 bases between. Germline V lookup: CDR1 MNHEY, CDR2 SMNVEV (reference sequence). This CDR3 is built from 14 residues.

This CDR3 is CASSSTGQGVRGTEAFF. The DNA for the CDR3 is TGTGCCAGCAGCTCAACCGGACAGGGGGTGCGGGGCACTGAAGCTTTCTTT. The chain links TRBV7-8 to TRBJ1-1, with 10 nucleotides matching TRBD1. There are 17 residues in the CDR3. With V trimmed by 4 bases and J by 4 bases, 12 bases remained unmatched. CDR1 is SGHVS and CDR2 is FQNEAQ in the germline V gene.

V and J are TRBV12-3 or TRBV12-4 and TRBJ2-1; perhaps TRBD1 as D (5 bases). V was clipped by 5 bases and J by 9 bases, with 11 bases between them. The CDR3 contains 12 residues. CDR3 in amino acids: CASSPGRAEQFF. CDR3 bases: TGTGCCAGCAGTCCAGGGCGTGCTGAGCAGTTCTTC.

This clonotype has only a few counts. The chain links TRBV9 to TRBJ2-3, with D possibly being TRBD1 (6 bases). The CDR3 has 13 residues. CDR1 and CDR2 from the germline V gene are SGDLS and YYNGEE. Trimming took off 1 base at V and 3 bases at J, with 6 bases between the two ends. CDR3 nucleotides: TGTGCCAGCAGCGTACAGGGGACAGATACGCAGTATTTT. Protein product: CASSVQGTDTQYF.

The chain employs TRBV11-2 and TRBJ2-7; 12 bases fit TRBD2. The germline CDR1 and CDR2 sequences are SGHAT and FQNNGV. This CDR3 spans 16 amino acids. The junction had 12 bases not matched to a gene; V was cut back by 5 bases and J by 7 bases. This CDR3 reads CASSVNLAGGPGEQYF. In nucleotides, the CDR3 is TGTGCCAGCAGCGTAAACCTAGCGGGAGGGCCAGGGGAGCAGTACTTC. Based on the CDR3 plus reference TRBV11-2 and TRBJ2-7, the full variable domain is EAGVAQSPRYKIIEKRQSVAFWCNPISGHATLYWYQQILGQGPKLLIQFQNNGVVDDSQLPKDRFSAERLKGVDSTLKIQPAKLEDSAVYLCASSVNLAGGPGEQYFGPGTRLTVT.

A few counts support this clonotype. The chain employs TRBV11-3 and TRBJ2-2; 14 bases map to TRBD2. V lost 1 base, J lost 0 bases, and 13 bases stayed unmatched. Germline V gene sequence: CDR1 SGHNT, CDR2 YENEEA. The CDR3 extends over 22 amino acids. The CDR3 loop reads CASSLGLVFGTSGGPNTGELFF. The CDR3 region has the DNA TGTGCCAGCAGCTTAGGATTGGTGTTCGGGACTAGCGGGGGTCCGAACACCGGGGAGCTGTTTTTT.

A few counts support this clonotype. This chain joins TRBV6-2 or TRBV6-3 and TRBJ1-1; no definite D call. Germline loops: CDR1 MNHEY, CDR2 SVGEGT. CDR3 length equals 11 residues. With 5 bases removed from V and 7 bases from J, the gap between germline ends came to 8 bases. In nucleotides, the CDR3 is TGTGCCAGCAGTCATGGTAGTGAAGCTTTCTTT. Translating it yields CASSHGSEAFF.

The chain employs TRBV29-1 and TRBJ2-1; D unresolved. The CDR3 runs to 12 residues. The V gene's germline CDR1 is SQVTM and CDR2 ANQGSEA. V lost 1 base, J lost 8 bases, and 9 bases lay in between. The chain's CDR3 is CSVEAPRDEQFF. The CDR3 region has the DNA TGCAGCGTTGAAGCCCCACGGGATGAGCAGTTCTTC.

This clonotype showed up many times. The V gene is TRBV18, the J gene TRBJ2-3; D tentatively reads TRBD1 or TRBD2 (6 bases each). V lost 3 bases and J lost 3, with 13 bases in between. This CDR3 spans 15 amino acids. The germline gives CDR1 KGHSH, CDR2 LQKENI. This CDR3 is CASSPRGLGTDTQYF. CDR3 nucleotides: TGTGCCAGCTCACCTCGGGGGCTGGGGACAGATACGCAGTATTTT. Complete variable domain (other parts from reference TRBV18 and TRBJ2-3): NAGVMQNPRHLVRRRGQEARLRCSPMKGHSHVYWYRQLPEEGLKFMVYLQKENIIDESGMPKERFSAEFPKEGPSILRIQQVVRGDSAAYFCASSPRGLGTDTQYFGPGTRLTVL.

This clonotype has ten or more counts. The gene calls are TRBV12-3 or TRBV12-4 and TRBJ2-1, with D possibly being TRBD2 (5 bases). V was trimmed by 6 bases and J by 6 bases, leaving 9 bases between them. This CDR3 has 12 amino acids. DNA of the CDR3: TGTGCCAGCAGCTCGGGAATCAATGAGCAGTTCTTC. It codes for CASSSGINEQFF.